The next 9 T cell receptor beta chains were all read from a single sample in a study of T cell responses to AZD1222 COVID-19 vaccine. Only in-frame clones appear in the TCRdb table, and some are missing; sequencing was by immunoSEQ multiplex PCR. This sample has approximately 110,000 clones, with about 85% found just once. The material sequenced was peripheral blood, taken 28 days after the second AZD1222 dose. The receptors stem from an adult who received the AZD1222 COVID-19 vaccine.

This sequence joins TRBV7-2 and TRBJ2-1, with D perhaps given as TRBD1 or TRBD2 (6 bases each). Germline CDR1 SGHTA, CDR2 FQGNSA. V was shortened by 6 bases and J by 2 bases, with 17 bases between the two germline ends. The CDR3 consists of 16 residues. The CDR3 bases are TGTGCCAGCAGGGGGGCCCTAGCGCAAACCTACAATGAGCAGTTCTTC. Translated: CASRGALAQTYNEQFF.

This clone turned up a few times. The chain combines TRBV19 with TRBJ2-5; D is unresolved. The CDR3 is made up of 13 amino acids. Trimming stripped 2 bases from V and 0 bases from J, with 4 bases between. CDR1 is LNHDA and CDR2 is SQIVND in the germline V gene (reference sequence). The CDR3 bases are TGTGCCAGTAGTATAAAACACCAAGAGACCCAGTACTTC. It is translated as CASSIKHQETQYF.

The V gene is TRBV11-2, the J gene TRBJ2-3, with 8 positions matching TRBD2. Germline lookup yields CDR1 SGHAT and CDR2 FQNNGV. The CDR3 contains 15 residues. Trimming took 3 bases from V and 2 from J; bases not matched to a gene: 4. The CDR3 is CASSFWGLDTDTQYF. CDR3 coding DNA: TGTGCCAGCAGCTTCTGGGGACTAGACACAGATACGCAGTATTTT.

The chain uses TRBV7-3 and TRBJ2-3; 11 bases agree with TRBD1. Germline V gene sequence: CDR1 SGHTA, CDR2 FQGTGA. Trimming took 5 bases from V and 2 from J; bases not matched to a gene: 6. This CDR3 contains 16 residues. For the CDR3, the DNA is TGTGCCAGCAGCCGCCGGACAGGGGGCGACACAGATACGCAGTATTTT. Amino acid sequence: CASSRRTGGDTDTQYF. The whole variable domain, remainder taken from reference TRBV7-3 and TRBJ2-3, is GAGVSQTPSNKVTEKGKYVELRCDPISGHTALYWYRQSLGQGPEFLIYFQGTGAADDSGLPNDRFFAVRPEGSVSTLKIQRTERGDSAVYLCASSRRTGGDTDTQYFGPGTRLTVL.

The rearrangement joins TRBV18 to TRBJ1-5, with D unresolved. The CDR3 length is 14 residues. Germline CDR1 KGHSH, CDR2 LQKENI. Trimming removed 0 bases from V and 1 base from J, with 4 bases in between. CDR3: CASSPPESNQPQHF. The CDR3 DNA reads as TGTGCCAGCTCACCACCGGAGAGCAATCAGCCCCAGCATTTT.

J is TRBJ2-5 and V is TRBV12-3 or TRBV12-4; D gene ambiguous. With 3 bases removed from V and 1 base from J, the gap between germline ends came to 6 bases. The CDR3 contains 13 residues. The CDR3: CASSFTGQETQYF. CDR3 bases: TGTGCCAGCAGTTTCACTGGCCAAGAGACCCAGTACTTC.

The genes are TRBV6-5 and TRBJ2-6; D remains ambiguous. The CDR3 loop spans 13 amino acids. Trimming took off 9 bases at V and 4 bases at J, with 10 bases between the two ends. From germline, CDR1 is MNHEY and CDR2 SVGAGI. CDR3 DNA sequence: TGTGCCAGTATGGTAGCCGGGGCCAACGTCCTGACTTTC. This codes for CASMVAGANVLTF.

The CDR3 loop reads CASSTDRGNTIYF. The CDR3 DNA reads TGTGCCAGCAGCACGGACAGGGGAAACACCATATATTTT. V is TRBV7-2 and J is TRBJ1-3; 7 positions match TRBD1. V trimming: 5 bases; J trimming: 4 bases; junction bases outside the gene matches: 2. The CDR3 spans 13 residues. Per the germline V gene, CDR1 is SGHTA and CDR2 is FQGNSA.

The chain is built from TRBV5-1 and TRBJ2-3; a weak D match, TRBD1 (5 bases). V was clipped by 4 bases and J by 4 bases, with 10 bases between them. This CDR3 has 13 residues. Germline V lookup: CDR1 SGHRS, CDR2 YFSETQ. In DNA, the CDR3 is TGCGCCAGCAGCCCGGACACACCAGATACGCAGTATTTT. Amino acids: CASSPDTPDTQYF.